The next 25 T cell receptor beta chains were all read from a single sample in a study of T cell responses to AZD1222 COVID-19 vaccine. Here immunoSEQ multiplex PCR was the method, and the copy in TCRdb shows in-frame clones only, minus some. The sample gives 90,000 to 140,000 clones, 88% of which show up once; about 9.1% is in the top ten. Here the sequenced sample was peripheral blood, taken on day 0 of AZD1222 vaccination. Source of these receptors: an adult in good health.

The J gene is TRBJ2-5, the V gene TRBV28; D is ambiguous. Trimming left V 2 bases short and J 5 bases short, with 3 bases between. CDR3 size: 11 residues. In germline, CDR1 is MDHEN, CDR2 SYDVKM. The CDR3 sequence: CASSLSETQYF. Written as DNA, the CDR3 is TGTGCCAGCAGTTTAAGTGAGACCCAGTACTTC.

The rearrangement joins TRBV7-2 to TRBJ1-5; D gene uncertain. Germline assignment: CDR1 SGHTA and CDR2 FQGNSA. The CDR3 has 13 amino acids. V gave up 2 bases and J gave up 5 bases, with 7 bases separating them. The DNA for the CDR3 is TGTGCCAGCAGCTTAAGGGTGGATCAGCCCCAGCATTTT. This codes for CASSLRVDQPQHF.

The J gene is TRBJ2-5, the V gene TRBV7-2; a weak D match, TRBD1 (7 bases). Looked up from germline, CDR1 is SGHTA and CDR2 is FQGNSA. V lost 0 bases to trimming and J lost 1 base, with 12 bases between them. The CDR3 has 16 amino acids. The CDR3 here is CASSLARGAGQETQYF. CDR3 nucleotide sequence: TGTGCCAGCAGCTTAGCCAGGGGGGCAGGCCAAGAGACCCAGTACTTC.

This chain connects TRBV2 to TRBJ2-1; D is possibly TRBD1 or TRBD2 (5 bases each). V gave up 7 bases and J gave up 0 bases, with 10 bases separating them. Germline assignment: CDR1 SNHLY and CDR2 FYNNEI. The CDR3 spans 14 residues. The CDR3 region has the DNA TGTGCCAGCACAAGGGACGGCTCCTACAATGAGCAGTTCTTC. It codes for CASTRDGSYNEQFF.

This CDR3 reads CASSPQGAVEKLFF. Here the CDR3 DNA reads TGTGCCAGCAGTCCCCAGGGGGCGGTTGAAAAACTGTTTTTT. The chain couples TRBV28 to TRBJ1-4; 8 bases fit TRBD1. The CDR3 is 14 amino acids. In germline, CDR1 is MDHEN, CDR2 SYDVKM. Trimming cost V 5 bases and J 7 bases; bases outside gene matches: 6.

The CDR3 nucleotides are TGCGCCAGCAGCCAAGTTGGTCTGGGATTGGGGACGCAGTATTTT. Its translation is CASSQVGLGLGTQYF. The chain joins TRBV4-1 to TRBJ2-3; no clear D gene. This CDR3 has 15 residues. Per germline, CDR1 MGHRA and CDR2 YSYEKL. The V and J ends lost 1 base and 9 bases respectively, with 17 bases between them.

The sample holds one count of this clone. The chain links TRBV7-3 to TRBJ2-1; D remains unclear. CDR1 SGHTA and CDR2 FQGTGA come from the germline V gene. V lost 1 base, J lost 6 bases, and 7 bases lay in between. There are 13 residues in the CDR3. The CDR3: CASSLMASNEQFF. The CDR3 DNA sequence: TGTGCCAGCAGCTTAATGGCCTCCAATGAGCAGTTCTTC.

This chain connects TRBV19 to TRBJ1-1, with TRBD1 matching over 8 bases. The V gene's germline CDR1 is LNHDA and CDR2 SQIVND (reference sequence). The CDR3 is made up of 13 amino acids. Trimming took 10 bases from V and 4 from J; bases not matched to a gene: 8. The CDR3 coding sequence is TGTGCCACTCACGGACAGGGCCGCACTGAAGCTTTCTTT. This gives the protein CATHGQGRTEAFF.

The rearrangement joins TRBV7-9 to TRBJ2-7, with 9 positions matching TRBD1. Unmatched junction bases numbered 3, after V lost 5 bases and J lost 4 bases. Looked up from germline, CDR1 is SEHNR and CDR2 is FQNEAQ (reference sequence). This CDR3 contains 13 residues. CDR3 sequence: CASSRTGDYEQYF. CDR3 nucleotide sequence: TGTGCCAGCAGCCGGACAGGGGATTACGAGCAGTACTTC.

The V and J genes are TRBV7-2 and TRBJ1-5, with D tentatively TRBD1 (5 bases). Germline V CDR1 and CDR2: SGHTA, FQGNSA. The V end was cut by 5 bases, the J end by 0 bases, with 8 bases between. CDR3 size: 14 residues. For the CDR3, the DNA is TGTGCCAGCAGCCCACAGGATAGCAATCAGCCCCAGCATTTT. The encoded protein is CASSPQDSNQPQHF.

The CDR3: CASSENTDTQYF. CDR3 DNA sequence: TGTGCCAGCAGCGAAAACACAGATACGCAGTATTTT. The chain is built from TRBV5-5 and TRBJ2-3, with D hard to call. CDR3 length equals 12 residues. V was pared by 4 bases and J by 2 bases, with 5 bases between. Per germline, CDR1 SGHKS and CDR2 YYEKEE (reference sequence).

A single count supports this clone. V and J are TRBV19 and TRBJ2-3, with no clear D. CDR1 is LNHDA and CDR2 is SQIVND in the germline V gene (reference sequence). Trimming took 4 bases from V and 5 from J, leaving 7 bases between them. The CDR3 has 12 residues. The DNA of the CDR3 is TGTGCCAGTAGTAAGGACGGAGATACGCAGTATTTT. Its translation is CASSKDGDTQYF.

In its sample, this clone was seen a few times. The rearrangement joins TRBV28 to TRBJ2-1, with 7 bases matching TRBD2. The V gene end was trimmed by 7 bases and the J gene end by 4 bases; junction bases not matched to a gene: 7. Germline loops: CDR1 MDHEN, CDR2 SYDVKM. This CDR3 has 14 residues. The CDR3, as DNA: TGTGCCAGCAATCGGGGGGAATTTTACAATGAGCAGTTCTTC. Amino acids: CASNRGEFYNEQFF. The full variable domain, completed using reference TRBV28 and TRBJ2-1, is DVKVTQSSRYLVKRTGEKVFLECVQDMDHENMFWYRQDPGLGLRLIYFSYDVKMKEKGDIPEGYSVSREKKERFSLILESASTNQTSMYLCASNRGEFYNEQFFGPGTRLTVL.

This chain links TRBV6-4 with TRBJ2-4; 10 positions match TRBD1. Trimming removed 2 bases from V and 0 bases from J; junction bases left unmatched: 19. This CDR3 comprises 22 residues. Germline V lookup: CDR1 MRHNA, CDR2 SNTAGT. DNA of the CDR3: TGTGCCAGCAGTGACCGGGACAGGGGACCGAGAGATAGAGCCCTAGCCAAAAACATTCAGTACTTC. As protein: CASSDRDRGPRDRALAKNIQYF.

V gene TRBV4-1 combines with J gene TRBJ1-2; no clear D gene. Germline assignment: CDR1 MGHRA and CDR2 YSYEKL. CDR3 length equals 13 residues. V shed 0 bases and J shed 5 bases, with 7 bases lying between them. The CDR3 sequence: CASSQELGYGYTF. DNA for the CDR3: TGCGCCAGCAGCCAAGAGCTGGGGTATGGCTACACCTTC.

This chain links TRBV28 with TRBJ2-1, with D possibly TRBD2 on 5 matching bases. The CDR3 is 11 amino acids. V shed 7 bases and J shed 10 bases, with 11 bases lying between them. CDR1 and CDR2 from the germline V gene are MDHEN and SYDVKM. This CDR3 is CASTLPGEQFF. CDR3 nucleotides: TGTGCCAGCACTCTCCCGGGGGAGCAGTTCTTC.

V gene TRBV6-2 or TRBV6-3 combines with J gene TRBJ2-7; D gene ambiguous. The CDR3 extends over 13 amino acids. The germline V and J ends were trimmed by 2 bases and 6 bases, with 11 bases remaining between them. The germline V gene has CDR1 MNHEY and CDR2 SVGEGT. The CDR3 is CASSYPPPSEQYF. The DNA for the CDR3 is TGTGCCAGCAGTTACCCCCCTCCGAGCGAGCAGTACTTC.

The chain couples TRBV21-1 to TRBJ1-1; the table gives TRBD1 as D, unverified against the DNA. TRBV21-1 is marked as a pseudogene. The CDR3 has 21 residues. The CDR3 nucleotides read TGTGCCAGCAGCAAACGACTGGGCCTAGACAGGGAGGTATGGATGAACACTGAAGCTTTCTTT. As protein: CASSKRLGLDREVWMNTEAFF.

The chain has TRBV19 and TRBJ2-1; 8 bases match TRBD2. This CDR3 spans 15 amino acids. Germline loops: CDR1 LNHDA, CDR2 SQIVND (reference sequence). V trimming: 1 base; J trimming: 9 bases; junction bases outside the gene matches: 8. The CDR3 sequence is CASSIGVSGMVEQFF. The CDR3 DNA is TGTGCCAGTAGTATAGGGGTTAGCGGGATGGTTGAGCAGTTCTTC.

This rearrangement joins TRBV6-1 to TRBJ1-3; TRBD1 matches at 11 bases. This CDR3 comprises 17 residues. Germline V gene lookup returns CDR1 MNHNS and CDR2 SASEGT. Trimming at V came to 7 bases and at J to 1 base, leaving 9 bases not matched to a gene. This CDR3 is CASTEPGTGGSGNTIYF. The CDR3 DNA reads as TGTGCCAGCACTGAGCCCGGGACAGGGGGTTCTGGAAACACCATATATTTT.

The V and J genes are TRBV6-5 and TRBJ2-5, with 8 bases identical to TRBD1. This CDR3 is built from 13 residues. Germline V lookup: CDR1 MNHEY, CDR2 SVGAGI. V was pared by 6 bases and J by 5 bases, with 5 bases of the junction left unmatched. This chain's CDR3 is CASSRTGLETQYF. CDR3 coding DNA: TGTGCCAGCAGCAGGACAGGGTTGGAGACCCAGTACTTC.

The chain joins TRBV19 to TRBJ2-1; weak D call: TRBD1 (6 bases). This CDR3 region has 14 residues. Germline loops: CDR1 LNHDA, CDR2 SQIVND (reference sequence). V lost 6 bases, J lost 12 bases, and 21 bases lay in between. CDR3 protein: CASSKSTGSGGQFF. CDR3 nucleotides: TGTGCCAGTAGCAAATCGACAGGCTCAGGAGGGCAGTTCTTC.

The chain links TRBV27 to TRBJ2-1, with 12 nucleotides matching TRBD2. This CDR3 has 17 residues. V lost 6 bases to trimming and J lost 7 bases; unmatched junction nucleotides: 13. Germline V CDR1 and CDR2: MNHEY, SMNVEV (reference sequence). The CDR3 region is CASSPGLAGFLQNEQFF. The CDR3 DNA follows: TGTGCCAGCAGCCCTGGACTAGCGGGATTCTTACAGAATGAGCAGTTCTTC.

The CDR3 protein is CASSLDGSSYNEQFF. The CDR3 DNA follows: TGCGCCAGCAGCTTGGACGGGAGCTCCTACAATGAGCAGTTCTTC. V and J are TRBV5-1 and TRBJ2-1, with TRBD2 as a possible D gene (6 bases). This CDR3 region has 15 residues. Trimming pared 0 bases from V and 0 bases from J, leaving 7 bases between. The germline CDR1 and CDR2 sequences are SGHRS and YFSETQ.

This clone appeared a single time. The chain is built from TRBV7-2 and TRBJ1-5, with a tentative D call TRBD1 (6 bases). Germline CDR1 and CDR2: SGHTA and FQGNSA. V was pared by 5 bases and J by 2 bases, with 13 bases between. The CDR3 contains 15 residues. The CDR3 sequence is CASSANRDGNQPQHF. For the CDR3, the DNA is TGTGCCAGCAGCGCCAACAGGGACGGCAATCAGCCCCAGCATTTT.